This TCR beta chain was captured by sequencing in a study of blood T cell repertoires in COVID-19. Some clones are missing from TCRdb's copy, which holds only in-frame ones; the method was immunoSEQ multiplex PCR. The table has a few hundred thousand clones, 90% seen once; the top ten hold 1.5% to 2%. CDR3 length: 14 amino acids. Germline lookup yields CDR1 SGHRS and CDR2 YFSETQ. V dropped 2 bases and J dropped 4 bases, with 12 bases sitting between them. The chain employs TRBV5-1 and TRBJ1-2, with D possibly matching TRBD1 (5 bases). Specimen: PBMCs or T cells enriched from blood (not recorded which). The receptor was isolated from a woman younger than 35 with acute COVID-19. CDR3 residues: CASSLVGQSYGYTF. CDR3 sequence (DNA): TGCGCCAGCAGCTTAGTGGGGCAAAGCTATGGCTACACCTTC.